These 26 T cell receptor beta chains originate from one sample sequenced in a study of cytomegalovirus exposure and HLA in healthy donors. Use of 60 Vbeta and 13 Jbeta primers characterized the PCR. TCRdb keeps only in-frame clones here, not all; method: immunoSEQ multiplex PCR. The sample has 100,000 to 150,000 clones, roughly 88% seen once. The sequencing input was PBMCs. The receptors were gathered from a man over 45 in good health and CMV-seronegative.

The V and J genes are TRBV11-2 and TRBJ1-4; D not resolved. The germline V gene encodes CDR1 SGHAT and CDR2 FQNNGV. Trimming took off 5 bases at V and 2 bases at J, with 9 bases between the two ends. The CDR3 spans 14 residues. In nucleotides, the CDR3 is TGTGCCAGCAGCGTCACAGTTACTAATGAAAAACTGTTTTTT. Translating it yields CASSVTVTNEKLFF.

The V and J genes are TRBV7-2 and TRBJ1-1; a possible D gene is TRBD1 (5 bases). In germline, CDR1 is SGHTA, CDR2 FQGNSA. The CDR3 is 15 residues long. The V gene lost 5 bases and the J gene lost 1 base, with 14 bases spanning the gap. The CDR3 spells CASSRGGSENTEAFF. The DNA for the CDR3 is TGTGCCAGCAGCCGGGGGGGGTCGGAGAACACTGAAGCTTTCTTT. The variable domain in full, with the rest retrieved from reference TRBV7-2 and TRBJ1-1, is GAGVSQSPSNKVTEKGKDVELRCDPISGHTALYWYRQSLGQGLEFLIYFQGNSAPDKSGLPSDRFSAERTGGSVSTLTIQRTQQEDSAVYLCASSRGGSENTEAFFGQGTRLTVV.

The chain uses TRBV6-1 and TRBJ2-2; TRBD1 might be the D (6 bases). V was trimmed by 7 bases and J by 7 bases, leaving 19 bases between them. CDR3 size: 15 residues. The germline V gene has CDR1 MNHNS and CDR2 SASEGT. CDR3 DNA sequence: TGTGCCAGCAAGCTATGGACAGTACGTGGCGGGGAGCTGTTTTTT. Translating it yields CASKLWTVRGGELFF.

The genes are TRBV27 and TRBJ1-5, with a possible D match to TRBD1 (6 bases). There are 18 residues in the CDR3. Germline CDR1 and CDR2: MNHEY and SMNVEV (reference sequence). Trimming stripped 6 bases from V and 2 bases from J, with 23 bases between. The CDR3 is CASRPQGFSIGGNQPQHF. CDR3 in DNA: TGTGCCAGCAGACCACAGGGTTTTAGTATCGGTGGCAATCAGCCCCAGCATTTT.

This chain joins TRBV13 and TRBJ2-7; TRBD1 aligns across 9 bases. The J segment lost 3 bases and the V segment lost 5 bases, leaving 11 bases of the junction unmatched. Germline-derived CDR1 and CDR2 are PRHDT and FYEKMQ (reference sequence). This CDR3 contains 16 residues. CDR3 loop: CASSTTQTGGFYEQYF. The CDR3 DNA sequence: TGTGCCAGCAGCACTACCCAAACAGGGGGCTTCTACGAGCAGTACTTC. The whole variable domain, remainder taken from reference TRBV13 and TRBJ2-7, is AAGVIQSPRHLIKEKRETATLKCYPIPRHDTVYWYQQGPGQDPQFLISFYEKMQSDKGSIPDRFSAQQFSDYHSELNMSSLELGDSALYFCASSTTQTGGFYEQYFGPGTRLTVT.

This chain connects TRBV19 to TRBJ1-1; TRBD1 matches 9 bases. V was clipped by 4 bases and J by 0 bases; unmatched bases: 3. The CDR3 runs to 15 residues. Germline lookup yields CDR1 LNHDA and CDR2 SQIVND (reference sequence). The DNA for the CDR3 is TGTGCCAGTAGTAGCGGACAGGGGATGAACACTGAAGCTTTCTTT. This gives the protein CASSSGQGMNTEAFF.

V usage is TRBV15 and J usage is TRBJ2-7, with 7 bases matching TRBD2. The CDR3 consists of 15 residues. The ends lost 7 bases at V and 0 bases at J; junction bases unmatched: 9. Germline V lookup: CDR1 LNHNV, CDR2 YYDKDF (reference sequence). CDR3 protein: CATTPGRGNSYEQYF. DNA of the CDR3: TGTGCCACCACCCCGGGGCGGGGGAACTCCTACGAGCAGTACTTC.

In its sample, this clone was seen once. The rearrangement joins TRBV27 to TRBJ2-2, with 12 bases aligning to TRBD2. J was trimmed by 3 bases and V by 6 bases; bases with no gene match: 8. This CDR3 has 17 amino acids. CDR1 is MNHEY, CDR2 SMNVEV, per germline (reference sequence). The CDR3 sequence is CASRTGLAGNYTGELFF. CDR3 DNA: TGTGCCAGCAGAACCGGACTAGCGGGGAACTACACCGGGGAGCTGTTTTTT.

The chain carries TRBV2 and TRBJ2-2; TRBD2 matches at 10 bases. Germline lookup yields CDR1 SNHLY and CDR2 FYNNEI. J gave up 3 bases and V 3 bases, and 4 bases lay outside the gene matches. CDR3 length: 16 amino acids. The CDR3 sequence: CASSEVAGGYTGELFF. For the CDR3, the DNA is TGTGCCAGCAGTGAGGTAGCGGGGGGTTACACCGGGGAGCTGTTTTTT.

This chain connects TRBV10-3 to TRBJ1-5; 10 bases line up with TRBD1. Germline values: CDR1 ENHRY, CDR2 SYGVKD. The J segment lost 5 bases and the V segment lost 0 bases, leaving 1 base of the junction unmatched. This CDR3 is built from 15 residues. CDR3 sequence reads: CAISESGQGYQPQHF. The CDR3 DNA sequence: TGTGCCATCAGTGAGTCGGGACAGGGGTATCAGCCCCAGCATTTT.

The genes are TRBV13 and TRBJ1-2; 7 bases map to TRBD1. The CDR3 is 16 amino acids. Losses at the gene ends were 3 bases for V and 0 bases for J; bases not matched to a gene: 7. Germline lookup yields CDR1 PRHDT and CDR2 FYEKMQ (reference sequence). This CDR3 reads CASSFQTGRANYGYTF. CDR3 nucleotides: TGTGCCAGCAGCTTTCAGACAGGGAGAGCTAACTATGGCTACACCTTC.

CDR3 region: CASSGVTGGGNTIYF. CDR3 bases: TGTGCCAGCAGCGGGGTTACGGGGGGAGGAAACACCATATATTTT. The V gene is TRBV5-5, the J gene TRBJ1-3, with a possible D match to TRBD1 (5 bases). Germline V gene lookup returns CDR1 SGHKS and CDR2 YYEKEE (reference sequence). CDR3 length: 15 residues. With 4 bases removed from V and 4 bases from J, the gap between germline ends came to 15 bases.

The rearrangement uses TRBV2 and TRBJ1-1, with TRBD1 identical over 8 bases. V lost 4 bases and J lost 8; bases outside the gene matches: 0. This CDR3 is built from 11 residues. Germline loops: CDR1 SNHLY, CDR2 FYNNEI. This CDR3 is CASSGDREAFF. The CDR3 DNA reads TGTGCCAGCAGTGGGGACAGGGAAGCTTTCTTT.

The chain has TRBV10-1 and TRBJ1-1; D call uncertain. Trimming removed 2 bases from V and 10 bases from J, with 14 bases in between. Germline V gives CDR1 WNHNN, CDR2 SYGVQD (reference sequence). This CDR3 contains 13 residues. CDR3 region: CASSERRANAAFF. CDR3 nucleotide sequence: TGCGCCAGCAGTGAGAGAAGAGCCAATGCAGCTTTCTTT.

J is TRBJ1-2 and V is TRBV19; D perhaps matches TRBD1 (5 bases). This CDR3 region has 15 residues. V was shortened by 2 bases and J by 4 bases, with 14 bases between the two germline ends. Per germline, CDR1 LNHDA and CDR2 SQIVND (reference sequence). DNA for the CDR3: TGTGCCAGTAGTATATTCTCCGGAGGGGTCTATGGCTACACCTTC. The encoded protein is CASSIFSGGVYGYTF.

The CDR3 DNA is TGTGCCAGCAGCTTGGCGGCTAGCGGGGGGGCCGGGTACGAGCAGTACTTC. It yields the protein CASSLAASGGAGYEQYF. The chain is built from TRBV5-8 and TRBJ2-7; 12 bases match TRBD2. This CDR3 spans 17 amino acids. V dropped 0 bases and J dropped 4; count of bases not matched to a gene: 8. Germline CDR1 and CDR2: SGHTS and YDEGEE.

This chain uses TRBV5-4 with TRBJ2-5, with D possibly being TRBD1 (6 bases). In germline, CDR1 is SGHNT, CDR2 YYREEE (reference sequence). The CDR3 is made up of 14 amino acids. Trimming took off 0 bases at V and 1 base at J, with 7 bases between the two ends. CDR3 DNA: TGTGCCAGCAGCTTGGTGGACAGCCAAGAGACCCAGTACTTC. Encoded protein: CASSLVDSQETQYF.

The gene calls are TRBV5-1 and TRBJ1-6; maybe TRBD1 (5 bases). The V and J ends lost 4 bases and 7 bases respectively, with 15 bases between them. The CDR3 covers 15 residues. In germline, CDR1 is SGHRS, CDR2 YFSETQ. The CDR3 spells CASSVFGGNNSPLHF. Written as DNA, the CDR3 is TGCGCCAGCAGCGTCTTCGGGGGGAACAATTCACCCCTCCACTTT.

The CDR3 DNA reads TGCGCCAGCAGCTTGCCAGCGGGGGGGCCGGTAGAGACCCAGTACTTC. Its protein product is CASSLPAGGPVETQYF. V usage is TRBV5-1 and J usage is TRBJ2-5, with 10 bases lining up with TRBD2. The CDR3 sequence is 16 residues long. The germline gives CDR1 SGHRS, CDR2 YFSETQ. J lost 4 bases, V lost 1 base, and 7 bases had no gene match. The entire variable domain, with the rest obtained from reference TRBV5-1 and TRBJ2-5, is as follows: KAGVTQTPRYLIKTRGQQVTLSCSPISGHRSVSWYQQTPGQGLQFLFEYFSETQRNKGNFPGRFSGRQFSNSRSEMNVSTLELGDSALYLCASSLPAGGPVETQYFGPGTRLLVL.

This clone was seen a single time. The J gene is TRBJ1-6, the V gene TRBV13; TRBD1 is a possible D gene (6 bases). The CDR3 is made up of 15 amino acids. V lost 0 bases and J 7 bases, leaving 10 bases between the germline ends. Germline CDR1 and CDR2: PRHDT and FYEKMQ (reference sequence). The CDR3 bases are TGTGCCAGCAGCTTAGGCAGGGGCTGGAATTCACCCCTCCACTTT. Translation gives CASSLGRGWNSPLHF.

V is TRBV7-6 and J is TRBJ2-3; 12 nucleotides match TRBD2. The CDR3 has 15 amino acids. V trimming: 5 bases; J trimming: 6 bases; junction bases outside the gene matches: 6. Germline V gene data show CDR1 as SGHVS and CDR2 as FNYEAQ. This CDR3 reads CASSALAGGRDTQYF. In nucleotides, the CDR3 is TGTGCCAGCAGCGCGCTAGCGGGGGGGCGGGATACGCAGTATTTT.

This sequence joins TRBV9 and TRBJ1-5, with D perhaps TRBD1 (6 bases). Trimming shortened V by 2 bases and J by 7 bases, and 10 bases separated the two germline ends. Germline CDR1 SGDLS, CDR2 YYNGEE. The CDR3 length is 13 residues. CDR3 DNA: TGTGCCAGCAGCGTCAGGGGAGACCAGCCCCAGCATTTT. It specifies CASSVRGDQPQHF.

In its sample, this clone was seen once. For the CDR3, the DNA is TGTGCCAGCGAATGGACAGTTCAAGAGACCCAGTACTTC. Amino acid sequence: CASEWTVQETQYF. The V gene is TRBV6-1, the J gene TRBJ2-5; D might be TRBD1 (6 bases). V shed 8 bases and J shed 2 bases, with 12 bases lying between them. Germline assignment: CDR1 MNHNS and CDR2 SASEGT. This CDR3 has 13 amino acids.

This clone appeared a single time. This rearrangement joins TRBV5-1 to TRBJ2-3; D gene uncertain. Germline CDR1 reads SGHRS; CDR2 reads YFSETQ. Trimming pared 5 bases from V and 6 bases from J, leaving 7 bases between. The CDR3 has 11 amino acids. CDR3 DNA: TGCGCCAGCAGAGAGGCCGATACGCAGTATTTT. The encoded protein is CASREADTQYF.

In DNA, the CDR3 is TGCGCCAGCAGCCAAGTGACAAGCTCTGGAAACACCATATATTTT. This codes for CASSQVTSSGNTIYF. The gene calls are TRBV4-1 and TRBJ2-2; D is uncertain. The end of the DNA is better explained by TRBJ1-3, so the J call may be wrong. Germline lookup yields CDR1 MGHRA and CDR2 YSYEKL. The CDR3 runs 15 residues.

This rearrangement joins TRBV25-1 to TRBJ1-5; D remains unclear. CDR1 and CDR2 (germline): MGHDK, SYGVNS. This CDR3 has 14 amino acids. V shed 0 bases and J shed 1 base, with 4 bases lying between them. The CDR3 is CASSEYGSNQPQHF. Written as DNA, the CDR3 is TGTGCCAGCAGTGAATATGGCAGCAATCAGCCCCAGCATTTT. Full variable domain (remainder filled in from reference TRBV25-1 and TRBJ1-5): EADIYQTPRYLVIGTGKKITLECSQTMGHDKMYWYQQDPGMELHLIHYSYGVNSTEKGDLSSESTVSRIRTEHFPLTLESARPSHTSQYLCASSEYGSNQPQHFGDGTRLSIL.